Sequencing of this T cell receptor (beta chain) was carried out in a study of human versus mouse CDR3 diversity and MHC coevolution. The wider study: Valid reads per sample ranged from about 0.6 x 10^7 to 1.7 x 10^7. Whole-study results and caveats: Among all groups, most of the three human donors showed least clonal inequality. Approximately 1.7 million TCR beta clonotypes were estimated for humans, the largest repertoire.

V lost 7 bases, J lost 4 bases, and 6 bases stayed unmatched. Germline values: CDR1 WSHSY, CDR2 SAAADI. The CDR3 sequence is 14 residues long. Using immunoSEQ multiplex PCR, the repertoire was profiled, and TCRdb retains in-frame clones only, with some absent. The sample lists about 60,000 clones, just under 95% occurring once. Regarding this clone: The antigen is undetermined.

The rearrangement joins TRBV10-2 to TRBJ2-2, with 7 bases identical to TRBD2. The receptor was isolated from a person in their sixties or seventies in good health. Input material: naive CD4+ T cells from blood. This sample's subset: CD45RO-negative CD62L-positive naive CD4 T cells. CDR3 loop: CASNLAESTGELFF. The CDR3 region has the DNA TGCGCCAGCAACCTAGCGGAGAGCACCGGGGAGCTGTTTTTT.